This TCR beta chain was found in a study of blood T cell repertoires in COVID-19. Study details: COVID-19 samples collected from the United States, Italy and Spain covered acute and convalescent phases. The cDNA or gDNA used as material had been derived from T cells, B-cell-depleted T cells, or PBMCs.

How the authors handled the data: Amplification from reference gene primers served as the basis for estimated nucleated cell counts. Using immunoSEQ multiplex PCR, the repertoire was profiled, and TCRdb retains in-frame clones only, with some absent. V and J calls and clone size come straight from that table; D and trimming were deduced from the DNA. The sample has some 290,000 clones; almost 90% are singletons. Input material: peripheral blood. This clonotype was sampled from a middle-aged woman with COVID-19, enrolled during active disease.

CDR3 sequence reads: CASRLQGARGYTF. The CDR3 DNA is TGCGCCAGCAGACTTCAGGGGGCTCGAGGCTACACCTTC. V and J are TRBV5-1 and TRBJ1-2, with TRBD1 matching over 8 bases. CDR1 is SGHRS and CDR2 is YFSETQ in the germline V gene. V trimming: 5 bases; J trimming: 8 bases; junction bases outside the gene matches: 8. The CDR3 runs 13 residues.